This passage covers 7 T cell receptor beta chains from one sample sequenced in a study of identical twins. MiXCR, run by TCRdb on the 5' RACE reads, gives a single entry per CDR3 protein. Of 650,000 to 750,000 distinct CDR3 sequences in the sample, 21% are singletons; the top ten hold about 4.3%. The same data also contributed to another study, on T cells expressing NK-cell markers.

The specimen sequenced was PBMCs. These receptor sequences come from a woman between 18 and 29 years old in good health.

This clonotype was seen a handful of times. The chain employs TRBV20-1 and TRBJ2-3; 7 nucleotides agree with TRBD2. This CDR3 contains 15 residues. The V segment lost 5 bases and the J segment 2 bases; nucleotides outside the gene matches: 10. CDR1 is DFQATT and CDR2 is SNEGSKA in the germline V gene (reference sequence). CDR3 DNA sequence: TGCAGTGCTGGGGGGGTGGGCGGAGACACAGATACGCAGTATTTT. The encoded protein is CSAGGVGGDTDTQYF.

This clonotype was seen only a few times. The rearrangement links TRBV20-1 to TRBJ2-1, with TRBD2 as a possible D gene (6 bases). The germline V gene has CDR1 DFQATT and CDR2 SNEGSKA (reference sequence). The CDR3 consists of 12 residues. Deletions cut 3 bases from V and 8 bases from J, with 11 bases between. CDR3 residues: CSASRRGDEQFF. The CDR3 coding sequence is TGCAGTGCTAGTAGGAGGGGTGATGAGCAGTTCTTC.

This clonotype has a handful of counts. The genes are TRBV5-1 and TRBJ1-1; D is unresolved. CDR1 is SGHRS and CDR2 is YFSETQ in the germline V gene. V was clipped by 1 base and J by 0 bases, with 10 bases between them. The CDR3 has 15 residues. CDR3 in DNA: TGCGCCAGCAGCTTGTTCCACGGAATGAACACTGAAGCTTTCTTT. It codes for CASSLFHGMNTEAFF. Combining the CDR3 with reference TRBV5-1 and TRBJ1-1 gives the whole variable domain KAGVTQTPRYLIKTRGQQVTLSCSPISGHRSVSWYQQTPGQGLQFLFEYFSETQRNKGNFPGRFSGRQFSNSRSEMNVSTLELGDSALYLCASSLFHGMNTEAFFGQGTRLTVV.

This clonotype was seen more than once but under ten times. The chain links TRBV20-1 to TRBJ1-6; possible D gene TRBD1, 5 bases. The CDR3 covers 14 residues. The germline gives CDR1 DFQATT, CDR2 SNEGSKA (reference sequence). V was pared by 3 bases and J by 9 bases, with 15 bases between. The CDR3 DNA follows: TGCAGTGCTAGGGGGGTTGGGGGAGGTTCACCCCTCCACTTT. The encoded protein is CSARGVGGGSPLHF.

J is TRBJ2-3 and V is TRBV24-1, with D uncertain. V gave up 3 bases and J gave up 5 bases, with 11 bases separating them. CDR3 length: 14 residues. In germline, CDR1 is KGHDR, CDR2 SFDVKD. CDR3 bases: TGTGCCACCAGTGATCGGCGCGGAGTAGATACGCAGTATTTT. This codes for CATSDRRGVDTQYF.

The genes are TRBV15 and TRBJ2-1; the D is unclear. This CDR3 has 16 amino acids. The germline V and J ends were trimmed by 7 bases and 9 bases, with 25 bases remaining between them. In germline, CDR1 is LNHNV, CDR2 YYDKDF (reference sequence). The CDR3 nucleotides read TGTGCCACCACCCTACTCCATCGGGCTGTCAAGGGTGAGCAGTTCTTC. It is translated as CATTLLHRAVKGEQFF.

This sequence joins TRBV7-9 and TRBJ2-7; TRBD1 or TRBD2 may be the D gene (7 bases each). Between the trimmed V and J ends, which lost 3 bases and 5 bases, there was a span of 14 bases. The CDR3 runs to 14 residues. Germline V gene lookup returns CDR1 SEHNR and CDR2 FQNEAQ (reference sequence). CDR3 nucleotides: TGTGCCAGCAGCTTCCAGGGGGGGTCTCACGAGCAGTACTTC. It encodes CASSFQGGSHEQYF.